This TCR beta chain was obtained from a study of T-cell reconstitution after alpha-beta-depleted transplantation in children. J lost 1 base, V lost 4 bases, and 2 bases had no gene match. CDR3 length: 13 amino acids. The germline V gene encodes CDR1 DFQATT and CDR2 SNEGSKA (reference sequence). Preparation of the TCRbeta library was carried out with unique molecular identifiers. One entry per CDR3 protein, called by TCRdb with MiXCR from the PCR reads. The sample records more than 450,000 distinct CDR3 sequences, 18% being singletons. The receptor was derived from a human donor who donated a stem cell graft to a child with acute lymphoblastic leukemia. J is TRBJ2-7 and V is TRBV20-1; 9 bases match TRBD2. This specimen consisted of PBMCs from the stem cell graft donor, obtained from the stem cell graft. The CDR3 spells CSAISGGSYEQYF. The CDR3 nucleotides read TGCAGTGCTATTAGCGGGGGTTCCTACGAGCAGTACTTC.